The source of this TCR beta chain is a study of identical twins. Trimming removed 1 base at V and 7 bases at J, with 14 bases between. The CDR3 sequence is 14 residues long. From germline, CDR1 is DFQATT and CDR2 SNEGSKA (reference sequence). TCRdb used MiXCR to reprocess the 5' RACE reads, holding one entry per CDR3 protein. This sample has about 520,000 distinct CDR3 sequences, with around 20% found just once. Separately, the same data were catalogued under a study of T cells expressing NK-cell markers. Turning to that study: Investigators obtained TCR beta repertoires from sorted CD3+CD56+NKG2C+, CD3+CD56+NKG2C- and CD3+CD56-NKG2C+ T cells. Sequencing covered eight donors, seven HCMV-seropositive and one seronegative. Among CD8+ T cells from roughly six donors, dominant NKG2C+ clonotypes accounted for roughly 1.0-8%.

The TCR originated in a woman aged 18-30 years in good health. The chain employs TRBV20-1 and TRBJ1-5; a weak D match, TRBD1 (5 bases). The sample was CD4+ T cells sorted from blood. As DNA, the CDR3 is TGCAGTGCTAGAGGGGGGAGTGAAGGACAGCCCCAGCATTTT. Protein: CSARGGSEGQPQHF.